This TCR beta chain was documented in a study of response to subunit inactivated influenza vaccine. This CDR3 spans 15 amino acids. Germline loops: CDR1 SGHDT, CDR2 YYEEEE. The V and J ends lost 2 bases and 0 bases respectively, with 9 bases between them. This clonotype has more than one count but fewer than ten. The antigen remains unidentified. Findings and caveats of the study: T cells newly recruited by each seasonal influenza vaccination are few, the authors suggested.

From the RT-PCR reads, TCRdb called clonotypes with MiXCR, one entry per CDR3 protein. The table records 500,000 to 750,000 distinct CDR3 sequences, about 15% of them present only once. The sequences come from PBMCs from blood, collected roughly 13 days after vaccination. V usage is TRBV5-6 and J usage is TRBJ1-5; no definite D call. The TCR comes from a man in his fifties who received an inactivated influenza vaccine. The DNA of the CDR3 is TGTGCCAGCAGCTTAAGACAACTTAGCAATCAGCCCCAGCATTTT. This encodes CASSLRQLSNQPQHF.